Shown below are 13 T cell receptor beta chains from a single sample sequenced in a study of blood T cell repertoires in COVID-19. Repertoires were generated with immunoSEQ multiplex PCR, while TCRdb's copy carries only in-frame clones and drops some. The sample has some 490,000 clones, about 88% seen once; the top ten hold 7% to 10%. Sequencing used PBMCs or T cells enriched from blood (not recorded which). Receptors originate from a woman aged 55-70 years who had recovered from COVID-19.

The CDR3 DNA reads as TGTGCCAGCAGTGAACTTCGGGGGGCCCCCGGGGAGCTGTTTTTT. It translates to CASSELRGAPGELFF. The chain employs TRBV6-1 and TRBJ2-2, with TRBD2 as a possible D gene (7 bases). Trimming removed 2 bases from V and 6 bases from J, with 13 bases in between. There are 15 residues in the CDR3. CDR1 and CDR2 from the germline V gene are MNHNS and SASEGT.

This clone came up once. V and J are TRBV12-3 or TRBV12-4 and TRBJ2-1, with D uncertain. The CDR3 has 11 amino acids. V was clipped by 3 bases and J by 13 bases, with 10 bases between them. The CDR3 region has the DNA TGTGCCAGCAGTTTTAGCTATCTCCAGTTCTTC. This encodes CASSFSYLQFF.

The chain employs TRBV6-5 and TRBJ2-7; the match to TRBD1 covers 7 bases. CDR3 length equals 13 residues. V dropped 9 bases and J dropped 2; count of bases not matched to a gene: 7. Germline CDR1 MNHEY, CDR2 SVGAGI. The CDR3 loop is CARPGQTTYEQYV. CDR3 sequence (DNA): TGTGCCAGACCGGGACAGACCACCTACGAGCAGTACGTC.

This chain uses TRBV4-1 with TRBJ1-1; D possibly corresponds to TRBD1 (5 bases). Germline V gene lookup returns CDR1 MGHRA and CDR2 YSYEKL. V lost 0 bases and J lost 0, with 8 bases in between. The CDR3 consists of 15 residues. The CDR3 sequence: CASSQEAGLNTEAFF. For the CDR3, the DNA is TGCGCCAGCAGCCAAGAAGCAGGGCTGAACACTGAAGCTTTCTTT.

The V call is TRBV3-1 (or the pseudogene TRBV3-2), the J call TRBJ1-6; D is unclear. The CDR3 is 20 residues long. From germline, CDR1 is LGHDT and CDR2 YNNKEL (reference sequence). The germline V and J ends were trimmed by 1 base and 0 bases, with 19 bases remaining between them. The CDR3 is CASSQGGASSGSSYNSPLHF. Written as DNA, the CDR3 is TGTGCCAGCAGCCAAGGGGGAGCCAGTAGTGGAAGCTCCTATAATTCACCCCTCCACTTT.

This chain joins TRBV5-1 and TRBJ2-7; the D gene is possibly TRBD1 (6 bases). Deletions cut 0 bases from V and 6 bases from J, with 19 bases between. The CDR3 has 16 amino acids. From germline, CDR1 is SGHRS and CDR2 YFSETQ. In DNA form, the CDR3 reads TGCGCCAGCAGCTTGGTCCCTTCCGCACTACAGGGCGAGCAGTACTTC. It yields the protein CASSLVPSALQGEQYF.

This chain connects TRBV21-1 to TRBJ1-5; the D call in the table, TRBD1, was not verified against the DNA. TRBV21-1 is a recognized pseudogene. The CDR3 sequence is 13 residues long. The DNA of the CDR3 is TGTGCCAGCAGCGGCTACGCAGGGCAGCCCCAGCATTTT. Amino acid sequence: CASSGYAGQPQHF.

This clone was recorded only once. The CDR3 is CASSPGLGNTGELFF. Written as DNA, the CDR3 is TGTGCCAGCTCACCTGGACTAGGAAACACCGGGGAGCTGTTTTTT. The V gene is TRBV18, the J gene TRBJ2-2, with 7 bases matching TRBD2. From germline, CDR1 is KGHSH and CDR2 LQKENI. This CDR3 is 15 amino acids long. After removal of 3 bases from V and 2 bases from J, the junction contained 3 bases not matched to a gene.

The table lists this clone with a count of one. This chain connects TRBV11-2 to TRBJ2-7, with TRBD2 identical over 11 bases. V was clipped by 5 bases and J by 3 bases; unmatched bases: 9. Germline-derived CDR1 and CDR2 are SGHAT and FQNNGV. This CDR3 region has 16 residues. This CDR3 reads CASSDPSGGILYEQYV. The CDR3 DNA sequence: TGTGCCAGCAGCGATCCTAGCGGGGGGATCCTCTACGAGCAGTACGTC.

CDR3 in DNA: TGTGCCTGGATAGGGGCCCCGAACACCGGGGAGCTGTTTTTT. This codes for CAWIGAPNTGELFF. The chain couples TRBV30 to TRBJ2-2; D is perhaps TRBD1 (5 bases). The V end lost 4 bases, the J end lost 0 bases, and 9 bases lay between the germline ends. Germline V lookup: CDR1 GTSNPN, CDR2 SVGIG (reference sequence). The CDR3 runs 14 residues.

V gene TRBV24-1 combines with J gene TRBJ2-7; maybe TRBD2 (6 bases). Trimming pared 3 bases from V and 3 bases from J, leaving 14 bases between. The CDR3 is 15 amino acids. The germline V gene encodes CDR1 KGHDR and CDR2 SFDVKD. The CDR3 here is CATSDTYGGDYEQYF. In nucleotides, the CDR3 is TGTGCCACCAGTGATACTTATGGAGGGGACTACGAGCAGTACTTC.

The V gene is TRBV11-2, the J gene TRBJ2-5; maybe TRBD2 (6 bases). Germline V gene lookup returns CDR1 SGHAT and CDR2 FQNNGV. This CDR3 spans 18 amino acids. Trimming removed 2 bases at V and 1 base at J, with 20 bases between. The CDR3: CASSLYVRGIGAQETQYF. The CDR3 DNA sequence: TGTGCCAGCAGCTTATATGTCCGGGGGATTGGGGCCCAAGAGACCCAGTACTTC. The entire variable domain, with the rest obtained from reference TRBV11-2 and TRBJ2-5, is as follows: EAGVAQSPRYKIIEKRQSVAFWCNPISGHATLYWYQQILGQGPKLLIQFQNNGVVDDSQLPKDRFSAERLKGVDSTLKIQPAKLEDSAVYLCASSLYVRGIGAQETQYFGPGTRLLVL.

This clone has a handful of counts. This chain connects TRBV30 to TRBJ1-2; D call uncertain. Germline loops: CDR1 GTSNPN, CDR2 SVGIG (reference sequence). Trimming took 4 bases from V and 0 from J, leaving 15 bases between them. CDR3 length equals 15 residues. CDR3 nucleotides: TGTGCCTGGAAGAGGTCCCCCGGCCCTAACTATGGCTACACCTTC. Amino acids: CAWKRSPGPNYGYTF.